This TCR beta chain was profiled in a study of T cell repertoires in cytomegalovirus infection. Study-level background: Indications of both CMV infection and matching HLA type were provided by public TCR beta signatures.

Germline V gives CDR1 SEHNR, CDR2 FQNEAQ (reference sequence). The CDR3 contains 13 residues. The germline V and J ends were trimmed by 5 bases and 2 bases, with 10 bases remaining between them. Each CDR3 protein gets one entry after TCRdb re-called the reads with MiXCR. Seen here are fewer than 200,000 distinct CDR3 sequences, approximately 15% observed once, and the top ten hold roughly 30%. Study-wide points: Ex vivo responses were dominated by HLA-C-restricted CMV-specific TCR beta clonotypes. Public TCR beta family frequency separated CMV-and-HLA carriers, including in an independent cohort.

The sample holds many counts of this clonotype. The antigen is undetermined. The sequence was obtained from a human donor in good health (CMV status not recorded). Some clones in this sample may be carry-over from other donors' samples. The sample was PBMCs. The chain combines TRBV7-9 with TRBJ2-7; weak D call: TRBD1 (6 bases). The CDR3 spells CASSPRGPYEQYF. In DNA form, the CDR3 reads TGTGCCAGCAGCCCCAGGGGCCCCTACGAGCAGTACTTC.